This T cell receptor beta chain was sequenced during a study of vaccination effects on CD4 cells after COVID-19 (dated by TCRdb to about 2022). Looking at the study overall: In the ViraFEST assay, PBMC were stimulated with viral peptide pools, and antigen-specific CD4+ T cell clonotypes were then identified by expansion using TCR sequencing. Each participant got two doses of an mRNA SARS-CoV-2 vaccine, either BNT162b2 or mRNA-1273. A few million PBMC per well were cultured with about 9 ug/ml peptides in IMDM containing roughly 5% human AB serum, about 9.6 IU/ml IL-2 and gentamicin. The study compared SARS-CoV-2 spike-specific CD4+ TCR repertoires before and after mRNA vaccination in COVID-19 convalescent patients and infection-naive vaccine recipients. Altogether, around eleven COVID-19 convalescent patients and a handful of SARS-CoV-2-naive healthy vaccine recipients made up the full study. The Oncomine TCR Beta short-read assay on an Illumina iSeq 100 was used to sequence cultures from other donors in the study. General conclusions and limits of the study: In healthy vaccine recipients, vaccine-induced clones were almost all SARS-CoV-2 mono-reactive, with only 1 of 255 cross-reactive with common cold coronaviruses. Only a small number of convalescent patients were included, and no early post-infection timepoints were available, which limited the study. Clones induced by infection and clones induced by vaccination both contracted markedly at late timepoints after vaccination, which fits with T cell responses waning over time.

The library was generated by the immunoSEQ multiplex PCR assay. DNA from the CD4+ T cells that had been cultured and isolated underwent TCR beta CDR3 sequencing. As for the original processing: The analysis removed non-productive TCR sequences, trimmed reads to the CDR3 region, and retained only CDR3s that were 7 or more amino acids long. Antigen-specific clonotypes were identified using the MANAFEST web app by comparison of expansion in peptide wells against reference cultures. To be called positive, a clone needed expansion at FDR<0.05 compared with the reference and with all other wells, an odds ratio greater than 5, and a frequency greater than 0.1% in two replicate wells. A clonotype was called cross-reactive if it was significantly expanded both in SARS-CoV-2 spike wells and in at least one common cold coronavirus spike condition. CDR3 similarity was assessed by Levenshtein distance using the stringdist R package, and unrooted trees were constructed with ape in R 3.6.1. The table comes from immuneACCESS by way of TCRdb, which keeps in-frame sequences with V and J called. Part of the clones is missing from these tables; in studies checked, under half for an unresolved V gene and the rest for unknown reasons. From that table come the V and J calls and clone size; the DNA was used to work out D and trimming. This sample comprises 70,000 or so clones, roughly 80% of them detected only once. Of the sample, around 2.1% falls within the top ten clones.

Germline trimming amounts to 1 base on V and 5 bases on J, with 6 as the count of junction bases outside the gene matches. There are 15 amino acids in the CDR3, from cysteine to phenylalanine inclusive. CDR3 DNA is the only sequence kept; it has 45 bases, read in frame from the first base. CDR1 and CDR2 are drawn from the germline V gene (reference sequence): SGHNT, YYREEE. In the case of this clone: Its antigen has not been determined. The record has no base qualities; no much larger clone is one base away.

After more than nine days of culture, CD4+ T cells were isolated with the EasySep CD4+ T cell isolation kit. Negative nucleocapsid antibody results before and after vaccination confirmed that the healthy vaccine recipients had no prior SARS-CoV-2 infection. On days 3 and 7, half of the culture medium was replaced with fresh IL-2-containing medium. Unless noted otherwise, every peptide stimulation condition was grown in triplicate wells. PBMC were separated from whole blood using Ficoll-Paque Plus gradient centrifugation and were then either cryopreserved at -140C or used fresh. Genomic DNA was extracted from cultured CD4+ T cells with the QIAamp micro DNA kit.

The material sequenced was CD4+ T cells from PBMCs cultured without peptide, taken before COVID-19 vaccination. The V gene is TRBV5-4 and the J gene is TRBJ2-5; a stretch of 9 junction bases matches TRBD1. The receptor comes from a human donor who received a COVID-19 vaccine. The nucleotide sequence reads TGTGCCAGCAGCTTGCCGGGACAGGGCCGGGAGACCCAGTACTTC. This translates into CASSLPGQGRETQYF.